This T cell receptor beta chain comes out of a study of T cells after yellow fever vaccination. Study observations and caveats: Although the secondary response was weaker, it peaked faster, at day 5 versus 15.

Notes on this clonotype: The antigen is unknown.

The germline V gene has CDR1 SGHRS and CDR2 YFSETQ. CDR3 length equals 16 residues. V shed 0 bases and J 7 bases; nucleotides not matched to a gene: 5. MiXCR was run by TCRdb on the 5' RACE reads, yielding one entry per CDR3 protein. The sample carries roughly 330,000 distinct CDR3 sequences, under 5% recorded once. The sequencing used PBMCs, collected 5 days after the yellow fever booster vaccination. J is TRBJ2-2 and V is TRBV5-1, with 11 nucleotides matching TRBD1. The source of this sequence is a young man who received the YFV17D yellow fever vaccine. DNA for the CDR3: TGCGCCAGCAGCTTGGCTGGGACAGGGGGAGTCGGGGAGCTGTTTTTT. This encodes CASSLAGTGGVGELFF.